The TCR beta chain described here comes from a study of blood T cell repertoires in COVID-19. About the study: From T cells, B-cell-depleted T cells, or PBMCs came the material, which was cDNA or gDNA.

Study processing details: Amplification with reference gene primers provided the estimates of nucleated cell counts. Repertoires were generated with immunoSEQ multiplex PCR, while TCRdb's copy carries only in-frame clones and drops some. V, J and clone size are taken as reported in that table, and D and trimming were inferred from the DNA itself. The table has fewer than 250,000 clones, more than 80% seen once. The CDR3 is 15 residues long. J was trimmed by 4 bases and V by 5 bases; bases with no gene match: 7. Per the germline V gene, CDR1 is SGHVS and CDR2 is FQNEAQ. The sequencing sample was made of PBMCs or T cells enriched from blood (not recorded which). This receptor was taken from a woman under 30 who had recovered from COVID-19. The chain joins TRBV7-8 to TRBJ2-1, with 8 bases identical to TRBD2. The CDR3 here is CASSPYSGVYNEQFF. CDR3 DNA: TGTGCCAGCAGCCCTTATAGCGGGGTGTACAATGAGCAGTTCTTC. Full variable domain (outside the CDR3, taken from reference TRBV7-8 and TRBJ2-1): GAGVSQSPRYKVAKRGQDVALRCDPISGHVSLFWYQQALGQGPEFLTYFQNEAQLDKSGLPSDRFFAERPEGSVSTLKIQRTQQEDSAVYLCASSPYSGVYNEQFFGPGTRLTVL.